One and the same sample provided the 8 T cell receptor beta chains below, sequenced in a study of shared T cell receptors in the human thymus. The table came from immunoSEQ multiplex PCR; TCRdb's copy has only in-frame clones and leaves some out. The data contain 700,000 to 750,000 clones, 80% to 90% of them seen just once; the ten biggest clones take up about 0.0098%. These same data were also listed under a study on human thymus T cells.

Sequenced material: thymocytes. The receptors originated from a girl under two years old with a congenital heart defect.

Here the CDR3 reads CASSQDQGGSYGYTF. The CDR3 DNA reads TGCGCCAGCAGCCAAGATCAAGGCGGCAGCTATGGCTACACCTTC. The chain uses TRBV4-3 and TRBJ1-2; D is undetermined. The V end lost 0 bases, the J end lost 4 bases, and 12 bases lay between the germline ends. The V gene's germline CDR1 is LGHNA and CDR2 YSLEER. The CDR3 runs to 15 residues.

J is TRBJ1-5 and V is TRBV2, with 7 nucleotides matching TRBD1. V lost 6 bases and J lost 7; bases outside the gene matches: 9. CDR1 SNHLY and CDR2 FYNNEI come from the germline V gene. The CDR3 is 14 residues long. The CDR3: CASSERQGGQPQHF. The CDR3, as DNA: TGTGCCAGCAGCGAACGACAGGGTGGCCAGCCCCAGCATTTT.

This clone was detected only once. V gene TRBV4-3 combines with J gene TRBJ2-7; 9 nucleotides agree with TRBD1. The CDR3 contains 14 residues. Germline assignment: CDR1 LGHNA and CDR2 YSLEER. The trim removed 11 bases at V and 5 bases at J, leaving 13 bases unmatched. As DNA, the CDR3 is TGCGCCTCTACCCCAGACAGGGGGTCCCACGAGCAGTACTTC. This codes for CASTPDRGSHEQYF.

This clone was detected once. This rearrangement joins TRBV5-1 to TRBJ2-2; a weak D match, TRBD1 (5 bases). Trimming removed 0 bases from V and 6 bases from J, with 9 bases in between. The length of the CDR3 is 14 residues. In germline, CDR1 is SGHRS, CDR2 YFSETQ. The CDR3 DNA is TGCGCCAGCAGCTTGGTTCAGGGCGCCGGGGAGCTGTTTTTT. Encoded protein: CASSLVQGAGELFF.

The chain recombines TRBV11-2 with TRBJ2-1, with a tentative D call TRBD2 (6 bases). V lost 1 base, J lost 0 bases, and 10 bases lay in between. This CDR3 has 16 residues. Germline CDR1 SGHAT, CDR2 FQNNGV. The CDR3 sequence: CASSLGPGVSYNEQFF. Here the CDR3 DNA reads TGTGCCAGCAGCTTAGGCCCGGGGGTCTCCTACAATGAGCAGTTCTTC.

The rearrangement uses TRBV5-4 and TRBJ1-2; D call uncertain. This CDR3 region has 17 residues. V lost 4 bases, J lost 0 bases, and 19 bases lay in between. CDR1 and CDR2 from the germline V gene are SGHNT and YYREEE (reference sequence). The CDR3 protein is CASSPSEQLQANYGYTF. The CDR3 DNA sequence: TGTGCCAGCAGCCCCTCGGAACAGCTCCAAGCTAACTATGGCTACACCTTC.

This clone was picked up a small number of times. This chain links TRBV28 with TRBJ1-5; 7 bases are a match to TRBD1. This CDR3 is built from 15 residues. Germline lookup yields CDR1 MDHEN and CDR2 SYDVKM. The V segment lost 6 bases and the J segment 3 bases; nucleotides outside the gene matches: 8. CDR3 in amino acids: CASSYDRATNQPQHF. In DNA form, the CDR3 reads TGTGCCAGCAGCTACGACAGGGCCACCAATCAGCCCCAGCATTTT.

The chain combines TRBV6-1 with TRBJ2-7, with TRBD1 matching 7 bases. The CDR3 extends over 17 amino acids. Trimming removed 4 bases from V and 0 bases from J; junction bases left unmatched: 12. CDR1 is MNHNS, CDR2 SASEGT, per germline. CDR3 protein: CASSAPEGQTFSYEQYF. CDR3 coding DNA: TGTGCCAGCAGTGCTCCTGAGGGACAGACCTTCTCCTACGAGCAGTACTTC.